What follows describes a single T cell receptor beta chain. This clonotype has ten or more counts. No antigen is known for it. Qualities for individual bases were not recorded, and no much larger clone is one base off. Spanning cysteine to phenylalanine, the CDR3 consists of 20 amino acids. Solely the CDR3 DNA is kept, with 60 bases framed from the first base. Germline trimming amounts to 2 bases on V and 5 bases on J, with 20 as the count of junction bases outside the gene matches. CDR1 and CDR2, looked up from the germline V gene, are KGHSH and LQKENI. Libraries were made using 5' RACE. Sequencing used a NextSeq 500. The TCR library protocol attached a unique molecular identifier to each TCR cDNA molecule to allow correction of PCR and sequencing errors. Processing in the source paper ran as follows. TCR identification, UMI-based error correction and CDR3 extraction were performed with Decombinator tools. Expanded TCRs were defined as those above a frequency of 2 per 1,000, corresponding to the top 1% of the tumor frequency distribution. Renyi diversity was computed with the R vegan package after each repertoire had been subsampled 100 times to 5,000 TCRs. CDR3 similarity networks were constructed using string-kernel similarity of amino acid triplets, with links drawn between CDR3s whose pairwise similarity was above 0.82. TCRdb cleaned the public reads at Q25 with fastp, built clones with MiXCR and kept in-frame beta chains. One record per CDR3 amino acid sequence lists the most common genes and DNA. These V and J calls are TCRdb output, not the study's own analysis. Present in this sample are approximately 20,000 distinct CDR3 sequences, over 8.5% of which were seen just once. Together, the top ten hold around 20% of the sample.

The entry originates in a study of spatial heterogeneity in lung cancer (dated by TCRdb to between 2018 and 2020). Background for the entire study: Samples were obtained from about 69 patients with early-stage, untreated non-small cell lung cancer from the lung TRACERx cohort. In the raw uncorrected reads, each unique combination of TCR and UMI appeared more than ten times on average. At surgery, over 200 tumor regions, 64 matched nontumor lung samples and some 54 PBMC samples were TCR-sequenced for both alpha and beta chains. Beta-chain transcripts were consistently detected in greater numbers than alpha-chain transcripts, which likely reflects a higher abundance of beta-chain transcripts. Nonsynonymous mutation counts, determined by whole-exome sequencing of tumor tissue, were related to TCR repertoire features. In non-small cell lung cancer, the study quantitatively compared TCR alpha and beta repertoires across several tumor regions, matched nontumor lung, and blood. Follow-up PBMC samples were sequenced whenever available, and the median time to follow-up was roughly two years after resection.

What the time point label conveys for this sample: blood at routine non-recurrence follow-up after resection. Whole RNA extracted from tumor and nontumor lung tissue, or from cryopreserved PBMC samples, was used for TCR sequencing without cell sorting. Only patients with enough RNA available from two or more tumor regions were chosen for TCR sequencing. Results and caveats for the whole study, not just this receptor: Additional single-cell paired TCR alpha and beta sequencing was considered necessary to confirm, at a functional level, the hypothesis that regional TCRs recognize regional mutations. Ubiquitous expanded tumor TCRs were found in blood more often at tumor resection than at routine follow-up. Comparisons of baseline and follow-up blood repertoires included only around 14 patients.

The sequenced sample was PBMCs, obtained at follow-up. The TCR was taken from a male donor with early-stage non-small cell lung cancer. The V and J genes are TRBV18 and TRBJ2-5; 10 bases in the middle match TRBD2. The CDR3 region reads CASSPTTGTSEAGFQETQYF. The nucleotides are TGTGCCAGCTCACCAACCACCGGGACTAGCGAGGCGGGTTTTCAGGAGACCCAGTACTTC.